Sequencing of this T cell receptor beta chain was carried out in a study of CD8 T cells in ankylosing spondylitis. TCRdb reprocessed the 5' RACE reads with MiXCR, giving one entry per CDR3 protein. Altogether over 150,000 distinct CDR3 sequences are present, 13% being singletons, with the ten largest covering 16%. In regard to this clonotype: The antigen is undetermined.

Broader study findings: Earlier literature documents some of the motif variants in reactive arthritis synovial fluid and blood. Reportedly, significant enrichment of disease-linked clones occurred in matched ankylosing spondylitis synovial fluid.

Sequenced input: blood, either unsorted or a sorted T cell fraction (not recorded which). The TCR sequence derives from a male donor with ankylosing spondylitis or in good health (not recorded which).

The CDR3 bases are TGCGCCAGCAGCCAAGATACGATTACGCCGACCCAGTACTTC. Its translation: CASSQDTITPTQYF. The chain links TRBV4-1 to TRBJ2-5; D not certain. This CDR3 comprises 14 residues. Trimming removed 0 bases from V and 7 bases from J, with 12 bases in between. Germline CDR1 is MGHRA and CDR2 is YSYEKL.